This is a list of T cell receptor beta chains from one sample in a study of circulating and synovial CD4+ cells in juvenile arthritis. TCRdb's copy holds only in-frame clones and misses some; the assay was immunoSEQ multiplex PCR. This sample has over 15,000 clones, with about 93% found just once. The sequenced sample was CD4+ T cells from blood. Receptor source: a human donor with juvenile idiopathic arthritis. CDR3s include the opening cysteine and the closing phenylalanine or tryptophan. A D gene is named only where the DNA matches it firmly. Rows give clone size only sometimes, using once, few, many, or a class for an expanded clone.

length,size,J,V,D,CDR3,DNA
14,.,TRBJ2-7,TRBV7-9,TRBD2,CASSLTGTSGSQYF,TGTGCCAGCAGCTTAACCGGGACTAGCGGGAGTCAGTACTTC
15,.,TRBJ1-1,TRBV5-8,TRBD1,CASSLQGSGVGEAFF,TGTGCCAGCAGCTTACAGGGGTCGGGCGTTGGTGAAGCTTTCTTT
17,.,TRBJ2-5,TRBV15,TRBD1,CATSVNRGGTGMETQYF,TGTGCCACCAGCGTAAACCGGGGCGGGACAGGGATGGAGACCCAGTACTTC
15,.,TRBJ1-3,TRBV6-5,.,CASSQTVYSGNTIYF,TGTGCCAGCAGCCAGACAGTATACTCTGGAAACACCATATATTTT
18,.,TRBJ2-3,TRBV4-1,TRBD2,CASSGRTSGEWSTDTQYF,TGCGCCAGCAGTGGACGGACTAGCGGGGAATGGAGCACAGATACGCAGTATTTT
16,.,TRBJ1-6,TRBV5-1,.,CASSLVGTSYNSPLHF,TGCGCCAGCAGCTTGGTCGGGACTAGCTATAATTCACCCCTCCACTTT
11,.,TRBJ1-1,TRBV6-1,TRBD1,CASRQGAEAFF,TGTGCCAGCAGGCAGGGGGCTGAAGCTTTCTTT
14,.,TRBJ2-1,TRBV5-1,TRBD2,CASSRSGDYNEQFF,TGCGCCAGCAGTAGGAGCGGGGATTACAATGAGCAGTTCTTC
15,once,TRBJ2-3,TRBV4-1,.,CASSQDIRDTDTQYF,TGCGCCAGCAGCCAAGATATCAGGGACACAGATACGCAGTATTTT
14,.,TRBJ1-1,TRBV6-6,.,CASSPTGLNTEAFF,TGTGCCAGCAGTCCAACAGGGTTGAACACTGAAGCTTTCTTT
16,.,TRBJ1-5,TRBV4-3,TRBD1,CASSQSRDSRNQPQHF,TGCGCCAGCAGCCAATCCAGGGACAGCCGCAATCAGCCCCAGCATTTT
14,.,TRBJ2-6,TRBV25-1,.,CASSEGAGANVLTF,TGTGCCAGCAGTGAAGGGGCCGGGGCCAACGTCCTGACTTTC
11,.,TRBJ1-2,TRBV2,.,CASNEGYGYTF,TGTGCCAGCAACGAGGGCTATGGCTACACCTTC
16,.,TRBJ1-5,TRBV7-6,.,CASSLGKGGGNQPQHF,TGTGCCAGCAGCTTAGGCAAGGGAGGGGGGAATCAGCCCCAGCATTTT
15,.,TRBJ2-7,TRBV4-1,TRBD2,CASSLGTSGGYEQYF,TGCGCCAGCAGCCTTGGGACTAGCGGGGGCTACGAGCAGTACTTC
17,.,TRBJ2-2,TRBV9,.,CASSVGTGLTNTGELFF,TGTGCCAGCAGCGTAGGGACGGGACTTACGAACACCGGGGAGCTGTTTTTT
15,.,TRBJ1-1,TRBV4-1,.,CASSQGHQDDTEAFF,TGCGCCAGCAGCCAAGGTCACCAGGATGACACTGAAGCTTTCTTT
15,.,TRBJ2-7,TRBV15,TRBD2,CATSREGGTLYEQYF,TGTGCCACCAGCAGAGAGGGGGGGACGCTCTACGAGCAGTACTTC
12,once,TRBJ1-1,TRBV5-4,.,CATSILNTEAFF,TGTGCCACATCTATCCTGAACACTGAAGCTTTCTTT
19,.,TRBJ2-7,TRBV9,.,CASSVGIGGDTTQTYEQYF,TGTGCCAGCAGCGTAGGTATAGGGGGTGACACCACACAAACCTACGAGCAGTACTTC
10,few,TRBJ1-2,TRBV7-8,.,CATRGGGYTF,TGTGCCACACGCGGGGGGGGCTACACCTTC
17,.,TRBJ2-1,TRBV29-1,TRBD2,CSVQTSGRAHYYNEQFF,TGCAGCGTGCAGACTAGCGGGAGGGCCCACTACTACAATGAGCAGTTCTTC
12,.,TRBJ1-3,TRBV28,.,CASSGVGNTIYF,TGTGCCAGCTCAGGGGTTGGAAACACCATATATTTT
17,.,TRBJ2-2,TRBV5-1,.,CASSPHVFQGIVGELFF,TGCGCCAGCAGCCCCCACGTGTTCCAGGGGATCGTCGGGGAGCTGTTTTTT
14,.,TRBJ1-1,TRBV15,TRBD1,CATSWDRGYTEAFF,TGTGCCACCAGTTGGGACAGGGGATACACTGAAGCTTTCTTT
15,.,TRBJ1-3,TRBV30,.,CAWNRPYTGGNTIYF,TGTGCCTGGAACCGGCCGTACACAGGGGGAAACACCATATATTTT
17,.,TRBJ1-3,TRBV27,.,CASSRNPGWQPGNTIYF,TGTGCCAGCAGTAGGAATCCGGGATGGCAGCCTGGAAACACCATATATTTT
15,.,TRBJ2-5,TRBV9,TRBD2,CASSDSGGGVETQYF,TGTGCCAGCAGCGATAGCGGGGGCGGAGTGGAGACCCAGTACTTC
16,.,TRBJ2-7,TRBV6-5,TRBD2,CASSYYGTSGSYEQYF,TGTGCCAGCAGTTACTACGGGACTAGCGGGAGCTACGAGCAGTACTTC
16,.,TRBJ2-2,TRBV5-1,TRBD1,CASSFESRGLTGELFF,TGCGCCAGCAGCTTTGAATCCAGGGGGCTCACCGGGGAGCTGTTTTTT
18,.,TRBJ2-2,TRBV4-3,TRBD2,CASSQDLRLAGAGGELFF,TGCGCCAGCAGCCAAGATTTAAGACTAGCGGGAGCGGGTGGGGAGCTGTTTTTT
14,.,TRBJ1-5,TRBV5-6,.,CASSLGRGNQPQHF,TGTGCCAGCAGCTTGGGTCGGGGTAATCAGCCCCAGCATTTT
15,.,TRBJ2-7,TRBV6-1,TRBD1,CASRERLGTAYEQYF,TGTGCCAGCAGGGAACGGCTAGGGACAGCCTACGAGCAGTACTTC
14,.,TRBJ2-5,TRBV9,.,CASSVQGRRETQYF,TGTGCCAGCAGCGTACAGGGGAGAAGGGAGACCCAGTACTTC
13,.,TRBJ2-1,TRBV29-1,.,CSVEIWQNNEQFF,TGCAGCGTTGAGATCTGGCAGAACAATGAGCAGTTCTTC
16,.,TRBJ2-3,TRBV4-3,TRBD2,CASSQQRTSYGDTQYF,TGCGCCAGCAGCCAACAACGGACTAGCTATGGAGATACGCAGTATTTT
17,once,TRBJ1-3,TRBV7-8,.,CASSLAPSGGSGNTIYF,TGTGCCAGCAGCTTAGCCCCCAGCGGTGGCTCTGGAAACACCATATATTTT
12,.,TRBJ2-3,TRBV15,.,CATSRDQDTQYF,TGTGCCACCAGCAGAGATCAGGATACGCAGTATTTT
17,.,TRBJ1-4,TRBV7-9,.,CASSSTPSGQLGEKLFF,TGTGCCAGCAGCTCAACCCCCTCTGGACAGCTGGGGGAAAAACTGTTTTTT
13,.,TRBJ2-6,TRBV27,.,CASSFKTANVLTF,TGTGCCAGCAGTTTCAAGACTGCCAACGTCCTGACTTTC
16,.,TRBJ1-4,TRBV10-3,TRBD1,CAISSEGAATNEKLFF,TGTGCCATCAGTTCCGAGGGGGCCGCAACTAATGAAAAACTGTTTTTT
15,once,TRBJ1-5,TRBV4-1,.,CASSQDTGRGQPQHF,TGCGCCAGCAGCCAAGATACGGGGAGAGGTCAGCCCCAGCATTTT
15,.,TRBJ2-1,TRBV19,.,CASSKGMSSYNEQFF,TGTGCCAGTAGTAAGGGGATGAGCTCCTACAATGAGCAGTTCTTC
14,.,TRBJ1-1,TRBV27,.,CASSSRTARFEAFF,TGTGCCAGCAGTTCACGAACCGCCAGGTTTGAAGCTTTCTTT